This T cell receptor beta chain is drawn from a study of shared clonotypes between healthy human individuals. Overall study findings and caveats: Only a few donors were included, so the genetic and exposure-history diversity represented was limited. Roughly 4.6% of naive CD4 clonotypes were common to four donors. Naive subsets usually exceeded memory subsets in estimated richness.

It was CD45RO-negative cells, positively selected for CCR7, that made up naive CD8 cells, with terminally differentiated effector memory CD45RA+ cells excluded. This table comes from immunoSEQ multiplex PCR, and its TCRdb copy is limited to in-frame clones, with some not included. The sample lists some 1,900,000 clones; roughly 94% were seen once. About this clone: The target antigen is unknown.

The receptor was isolated from a man aged 18-30 years in good health. Sequenced: naive CD8+ T cells sorted from blood.

CDR3: CASRSYQGSYNEQFF. The CDR3 coding sequence is TGTGCCAGCAGATCATATCAGGGATCCTACAATGAGCAGTTCTTC. The rearrangement links TRBV27 to TRBJ2-1, with a possible D match to TRBD1 (5 bases). This CDR3 is built from 15 residues. Germline V gene lookup returns CDR1 MNHEY and CDR2 SMNVEV (reference sequence). Trimming stripped 6 bases from V and 1 base from J, with 13 bases between.